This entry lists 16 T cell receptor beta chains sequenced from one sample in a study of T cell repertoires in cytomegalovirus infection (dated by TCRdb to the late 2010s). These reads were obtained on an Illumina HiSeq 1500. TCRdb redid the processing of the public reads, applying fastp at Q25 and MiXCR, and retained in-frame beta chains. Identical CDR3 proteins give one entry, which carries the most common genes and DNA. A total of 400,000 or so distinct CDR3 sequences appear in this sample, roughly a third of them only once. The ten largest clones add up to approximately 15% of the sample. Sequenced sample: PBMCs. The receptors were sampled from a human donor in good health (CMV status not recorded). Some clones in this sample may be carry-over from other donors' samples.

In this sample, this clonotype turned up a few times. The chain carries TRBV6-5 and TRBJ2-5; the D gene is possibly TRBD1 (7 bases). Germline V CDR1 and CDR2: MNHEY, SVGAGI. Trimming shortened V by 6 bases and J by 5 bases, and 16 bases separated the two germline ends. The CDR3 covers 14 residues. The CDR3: CASSGGGEYETQYF. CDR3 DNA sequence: TGTGCCAGCAGCGGAGGGGGCGAGTATGAGACCCAGTACTTC.

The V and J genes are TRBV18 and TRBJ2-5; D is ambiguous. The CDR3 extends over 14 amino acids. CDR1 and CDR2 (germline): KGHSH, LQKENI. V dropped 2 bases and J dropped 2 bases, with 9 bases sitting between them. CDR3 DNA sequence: TGTGCCAGCTCACCAGAGGCGTGGCAAGAGACCCAGTACTTC. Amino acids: CASSPEAWQETQYF.

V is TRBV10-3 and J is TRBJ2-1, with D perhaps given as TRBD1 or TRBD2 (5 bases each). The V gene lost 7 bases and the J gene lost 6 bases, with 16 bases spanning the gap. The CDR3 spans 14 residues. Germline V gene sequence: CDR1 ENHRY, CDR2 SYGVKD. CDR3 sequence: CAITGAGGPNEQFF. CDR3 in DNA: TGTGCCATCACCGGGGCAGGAGGACCCAATGAGCAGTTCTTC.

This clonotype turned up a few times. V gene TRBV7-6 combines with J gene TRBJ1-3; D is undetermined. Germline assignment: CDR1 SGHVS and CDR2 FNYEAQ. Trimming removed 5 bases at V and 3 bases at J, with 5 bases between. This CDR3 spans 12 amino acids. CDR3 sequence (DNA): TGTGCCAGCAGCCGGAGTGGAAACACCATATATTTT. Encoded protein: CASSRSGNTIYF.

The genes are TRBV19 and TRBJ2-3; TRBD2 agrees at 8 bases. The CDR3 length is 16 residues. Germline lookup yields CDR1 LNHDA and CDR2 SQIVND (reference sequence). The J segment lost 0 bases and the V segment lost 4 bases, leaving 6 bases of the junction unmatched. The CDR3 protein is CASSTHGTSSTDTQYF. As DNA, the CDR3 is TGTGCCAGTAGTACACACGGGACTAGTAGCACAGATACGCAGTATTTT.

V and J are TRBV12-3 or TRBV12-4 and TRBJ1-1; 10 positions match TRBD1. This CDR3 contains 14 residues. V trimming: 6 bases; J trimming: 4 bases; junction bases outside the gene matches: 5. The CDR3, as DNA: TGTGCCAGCAGAGGACAGGGGGGGGCCACTGAAGCTTTCTTT. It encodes CASRGQGGATEAFF.

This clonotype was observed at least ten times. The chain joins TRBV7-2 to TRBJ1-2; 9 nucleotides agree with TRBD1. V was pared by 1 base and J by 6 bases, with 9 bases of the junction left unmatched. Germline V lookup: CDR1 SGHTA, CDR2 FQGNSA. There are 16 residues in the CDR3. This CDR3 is CASSLDATGGGNGYTF. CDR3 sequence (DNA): TGTGCCAGCAGCTTAGACGCGACAGGGGGAGGAAATGGCTACACCTTC.

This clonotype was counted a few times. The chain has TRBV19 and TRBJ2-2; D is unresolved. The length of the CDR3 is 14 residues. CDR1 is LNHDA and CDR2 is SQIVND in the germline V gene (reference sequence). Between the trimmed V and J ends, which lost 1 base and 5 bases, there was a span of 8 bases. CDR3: CASSIVPQTGELFF. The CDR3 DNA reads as TGTGCCAGTAGTATAGTCCCGCAAACCGGGGAGCTGTTTTTT. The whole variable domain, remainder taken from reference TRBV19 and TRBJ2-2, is DGGITQSPKYLFRKEGQNVTLSCEQNLNHDAMYWYRQDPGQGLRLIYYSQIVNDFQKGDIAEGYSVSREKKESFPLTVTSAQKNPTAFYLCASSIVPQTGELFFGEGSRLTVL.

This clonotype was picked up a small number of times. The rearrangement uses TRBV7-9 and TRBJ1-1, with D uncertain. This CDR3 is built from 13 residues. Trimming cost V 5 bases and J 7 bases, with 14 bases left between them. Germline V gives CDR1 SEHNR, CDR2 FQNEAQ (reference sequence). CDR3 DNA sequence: TGTGCCAGCAGCACCGACAATTCCAATGAAGCTTTCTTT. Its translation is CASSTDNSNEAFF.

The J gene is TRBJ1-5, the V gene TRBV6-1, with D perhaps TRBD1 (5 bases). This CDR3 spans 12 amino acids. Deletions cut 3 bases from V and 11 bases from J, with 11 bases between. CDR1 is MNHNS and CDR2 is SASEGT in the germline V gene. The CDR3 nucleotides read TGTGCCAGCAGTGACCCTCGGGGGGCCCAGCATTTT. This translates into CASSDPRGAQHF.

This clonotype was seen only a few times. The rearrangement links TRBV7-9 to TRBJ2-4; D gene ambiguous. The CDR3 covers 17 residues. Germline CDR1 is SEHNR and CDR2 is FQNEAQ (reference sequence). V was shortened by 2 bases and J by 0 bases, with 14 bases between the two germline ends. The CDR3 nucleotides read TGTGCCAGCAGCTTAAGCTCCGCCGGAATAGCCAAAAACATTCAGTACTTC. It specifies CASSLSSAGIAKNIQYF.

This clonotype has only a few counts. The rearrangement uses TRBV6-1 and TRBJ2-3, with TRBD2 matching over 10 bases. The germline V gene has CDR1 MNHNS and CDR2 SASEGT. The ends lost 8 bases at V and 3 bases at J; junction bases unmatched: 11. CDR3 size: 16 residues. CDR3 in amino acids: CASGQLAGFLTDTQYF. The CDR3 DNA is TGTGCCAGCGGACAACTAGCGGGGTTCCTTACAGATACGCAGTATTTT.

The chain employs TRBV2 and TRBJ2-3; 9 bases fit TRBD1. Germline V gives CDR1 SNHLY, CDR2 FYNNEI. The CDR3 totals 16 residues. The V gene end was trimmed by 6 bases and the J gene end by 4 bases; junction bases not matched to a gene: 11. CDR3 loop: CASSRPRDRDSDTQYF. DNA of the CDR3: TGTGCCAGCAGCCGACCCCGGGACAGGGATTCAGATACGCAGTATTTT. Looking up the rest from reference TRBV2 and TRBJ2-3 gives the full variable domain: EPEVTQTPSHQVTQMGQEVILRCVPISNHLYFYWYRQILGQKVEFLVSFYNNEISEKSEIFDDQFSVERPDGSNFTLKIRSTKLEDSAMYFCASSRPRDRDSDTQYFGPGTRLTVL.

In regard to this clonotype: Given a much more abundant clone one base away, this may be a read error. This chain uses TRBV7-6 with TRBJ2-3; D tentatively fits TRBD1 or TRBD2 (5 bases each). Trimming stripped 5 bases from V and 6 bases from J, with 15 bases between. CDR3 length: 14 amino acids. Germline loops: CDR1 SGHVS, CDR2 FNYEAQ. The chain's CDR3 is CASSRRVGTDTQYF. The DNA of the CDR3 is TGTGCCAGCAGCAGGCGCGTAGGGACCGATACGCAGTATTTT.

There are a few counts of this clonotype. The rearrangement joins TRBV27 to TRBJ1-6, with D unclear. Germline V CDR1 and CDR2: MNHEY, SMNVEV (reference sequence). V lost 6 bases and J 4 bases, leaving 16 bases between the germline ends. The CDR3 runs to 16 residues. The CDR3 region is CASSPRGGLYNSPLHF. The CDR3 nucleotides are TGTGCCAGCAGCCCAAGAGGCGGACTTTATAATTCACCCCTCCACTTT.

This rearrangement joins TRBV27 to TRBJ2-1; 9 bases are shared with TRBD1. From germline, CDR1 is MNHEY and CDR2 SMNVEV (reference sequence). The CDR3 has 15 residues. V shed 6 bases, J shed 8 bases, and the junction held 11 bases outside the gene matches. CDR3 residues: CASRQQGAGLYEQFF. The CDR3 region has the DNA TGTGCCAGCAGACAACAGGGGGCCGGGTTGTATGAGCAGTTCTTC.